This T cell receptor (beta chain) was identified during a study of T-cell reconstitution after alpha-beta-depleted transplantation in children. The germline V gene has CDR1 SQVTM and CDR2 ANQGSEA. The CDR3 has 14 amino acids. The V gene end was trimmed by 7 bases and the J gene end by 4 bases; junction bases not matched to a gene: 10. As it was prepared, the TCRbeta library received unique molecular identifiers. From the PCR reads, TCRdb called clonotypes with MiXCR, one entry per CDR3 protein. The top ten clones hold 5.5% to 6.5% of a sample with about 200,000 distinct CDR3 sequences, approximately 6.3% of them seen once. Many counts were recorded for this clonotype.

The source of this sequence is a boy aged 2-9 years with acute lymphoblastic leukemia, due to receive a stem cell transplant. The sequencing here drew on PBMCs, taken before TCRalphabeta/CD19-depleted stem cell transplant. V is TRBV29-1 and J is TRBJ2-3; 8 bases fit TRBD2. The CDR3 here is CSGVGTRSSDTQYF. For the CDR3, the DNA is TGCAGCGGGGTAGGGACTAGGAGCTCAGATACGCAGTATTTT.